This T cell receptor beta chain was observed in a study of T cell repertoires in cytomegalovirus infection. Study at large: An indication of both CMV infection and matching HLA type came from public TCR beta signatures. Findings and caveats of the study: Individuals carrying CMV plus the relevant HLA were identified by cumulative frequency of public TCR beta families.

TCRdb processed the reads anew with MiXCR; each CDR3 protein has one entry. The sample carries 160,000 or so distinct CDR3 sequences, 17% recorded once. CDR1 and CDR2 from the germline V gene are LGHNA and YNFKEQ. This CDR3 is 16 amino acids long. The V and J ends lost 0 bases and 4 bases respectively, with 16 bases between them. This clonotype showed up just a few times. Its specificity is unknown. The specimen was CD8+ T cells from PBMCs. The chain employs TRBV4-2 and TRBJ2-7; maybe TRBD2 (5 bases). The receptor comes from a human donor in good health (CMV status not recorded). Some clones in this sample may be carry-over from other donors' samples. The CDR3 sequence is CASSQEGSSPGYEQYF. CDR3 nucleotide sequence: TGTGCCAGCAGCCAAGAAGGGTCGTCCCCGGGGTACGAGCAGTACTTC.